The present TCR beta chain was sequenced within a study of blood T cell repertoires in COVID-19. Germline values: CDR1 SGHNT, CDR2 YENEEA. CDR3 length equals 13 residues. V shed 2 bases and J shed 9 bases, with 11 bases lying between them. TCRdb's copy holds only in-frame clones and misses some; the assay was immunoSEQ multiplex PCR. The sample includes 95,000 to 100,000 clones, around 90% of them seen just once. The receptor's source is a human donor with COVID-19, enrolled during active disease. The donor label of this sample is uncertain. The sample was peripheral blood. V gene TRBV11-3 combines with J gene TRBJ2-1; D uncertain. CDR3: CASSLRLFGEQFF. The CDR3 nucleotides read TGTGCCAGCAGCTTACGTCTCTTCGGTGAGCAGTTCTTC.